This T cell receptor beta chain was profiled in a study of T cells of healthy individuals. CDR3 size: 15 residues. Germline assignment: CDR1 SNHLY and CDR2 FYNNEI. V shed 8 bases, J shed 6 bases, and the junction held 11 bases outside the gene matches. One entry per CDR3 protein results from TCRdb running MiXCR on the 5' RACE reads. The profile shows around 63,000 distinct CDR3 sequences, 15% to 20% of them singletons. This clonotype came up a few times. The clonotype comes from a human donor in good health. V is TRBV2 and J is TRBJ2-3, with 10 nucleotides matching TRBD2. CDR3 in DNA: TGTGCCAGCGGACGGCAGCGGGGGGGCTCGGATACGCAGTATTTT. Translating it yields CASGRQRGGSDTQYF.